These 4 T cell receptor beta chains originate from one sample sequenced in a study of blood T cell repertoires in COVID-19. Here immunoSEQ multiplex PCR was the method, and the copy in TCRdb shows in-frame clones only, minus some. There are 270,000 or so clones in the sample; 80% to 85% occur only once, and 3.4% lies in the top ten. The sequencing input was PBMCs or T cells enriched from blood (not recorded which). These receptors were obtained from a man in his forties or fifties who had recovered from COVID-19.

This chain links TRBV5-4 with TRBJ2-1; 11 nucleotides agree with TRBD2. V dropped 3 bases and J dropped 4; count of bases not matched to a gene: 3. CDR3 size: 15 residues. The germline V gene has CDR1 SGHNT and CDR2 YYREEE (reference sequence). Here the CDR3 reads CASSWGTSGYNEQFF. The CDR3 bases are TGTGCCAGCAGCTGGGGGACTAGCGGATACAATGAGCAGTTCTTC. The whole variable domain, remainder taken from reference TRBV5-4 and TRBJ2-1, is ETGVTQSPTHLIKTRGQQVTLRCSSQSGHNTVSWYQQALGQGPQFIFQYYREEENGRGNFPPRFSGLQFPNYSSELNVNALELDDSALYLCASSWGTSGYNEQFFGPGTRLTVL.

The chain recombines TRBV27 with TRBJ2-1; D ambiguous. The CDR3 contains 12 residues. Germline V gene sequence: CDR1 MNHEY, CDR2 SMNVEV (reference sequence). Trimming took 5 bases from V and 12 from J, leaving 14 bases between them. CDR3: CASSAHLGTQFF. CDR3 nucleotides: TGTGCCAGCAGTGCCCATCTAGGTACGCAGTTCTTC.

The rearrangement joins TRBV14 to TRBJ2-5; 7 nucleotides match TRBD1. CDR3 size: 18 residues. Germline V gene sequence: CDR1 SGHDN, CDR2 FVKESK. Trimming at V came to 0 bases and at J to 1 base, leaving 11 bases not matched to a gene. The CDR3 is CASSQDRGWKLFQETQYF. DNA for the CDR3: TGTGCCAGCAGCCAAGACAGGGGGTGGAAGTTGTTCCAAGAGACCCAGTACTTC.

CDR3 sequence: CASSAPGTVGTEAFF. The CDR3 nucleotides read TGTGCCAGCAGCGCTCCCGGGACAGTAGGGACTGAAGCTTTCTTT. This sequence joins TRBV7-2 and TRBJ1-1; TRBD1 aligns across 7 bases. Germline V gives CDR1 SGHTA, CDR2 FQGNSA. The CDR3 contains 15 residues. V trimming: 5 bases; J trimming: 5 bases; junction bases outside the gene matches: 11.